This T cell receptor (beta chain) was found in a study of OX40 agonist ivuxolimab in advanced cancers. The wider study: People in dose escalation had one of these cancers: hepatocellular carcinoma, melanoma, renal cell or head and neck cancer. Of mixed ages from about 20 to 80 and averaging approximately 60 years, the group was approximately 84% male.

Deletions cut 1 base from V and 1 base from J, with 15 bases between. Germline loops: CDR1 SGHRS, CDR2 YFSETQ. The CDR3 runs to 18 residues. Study results and caveats: Among the lowest peripheral clonal expansion occurred in 0.1-3.0 mg/kg partial responders. Some nonresponders also had low normalized T-cell clonal expansion.

Produced via immunoSEQ multiplex PCR; TCRdb's table is partial and in-frame only. The sample consists of about 55,000 clones, about 86% of them appearing once. Concerning this clone itself: The antigen remains undetermined.

The gene calls are TRBV5-1 and TRBJ2-6, with D perhaps TRBD1 (7 bases). This receptor was identified in an adult with an advanced solid tumor such as melanoma, head and neck, liver or kidney cancer. Sample: CD4+ or CD8+ T cells sorted from blood, taken in a trial of the OX40 agonist ivuxolimab. The CDR3 DNA reads TGCGCCAGCAGCTTGTTAGCCAGGGGGGAATCTGGGGCCAACGTCCTGACTTTC. It translates to CASSLLARGESGANVLTF.